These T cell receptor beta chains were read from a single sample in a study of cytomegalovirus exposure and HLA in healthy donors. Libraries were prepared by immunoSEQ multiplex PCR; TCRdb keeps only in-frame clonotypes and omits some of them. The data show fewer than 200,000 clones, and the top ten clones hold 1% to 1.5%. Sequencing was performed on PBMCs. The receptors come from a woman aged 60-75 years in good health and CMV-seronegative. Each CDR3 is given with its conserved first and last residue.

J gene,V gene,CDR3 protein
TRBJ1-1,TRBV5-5,CASSYGRQGGTEAFF
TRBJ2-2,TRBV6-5,CASSYGTPNTGELFF
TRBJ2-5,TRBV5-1,CASSLAVKETQYF
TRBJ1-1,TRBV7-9,CASSFSGDTEAFF
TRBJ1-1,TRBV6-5,CASSSPGPSTGLAFF
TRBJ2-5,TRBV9,CASSLRTGLETQYF
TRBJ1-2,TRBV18,CASSPGEGGSYGYTF
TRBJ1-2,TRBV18,CASSPKDRVVENYGYTF
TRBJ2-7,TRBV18,CASSPPGSDRMSSYEQYF
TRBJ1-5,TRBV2,CASRGLPGQGTRSNQPQHF
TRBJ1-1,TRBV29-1,CSVGDTLLLSEAFF
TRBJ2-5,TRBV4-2,CASSQDPLAGGQETQYF
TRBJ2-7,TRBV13,CASRRASGSYEQYF
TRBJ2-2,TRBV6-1,CASKGAGELFF
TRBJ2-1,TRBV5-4,CASSWGGTGYNEQFF
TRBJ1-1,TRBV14,CASSQERGYYTEAFF
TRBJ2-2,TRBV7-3,CASSEATGELFF
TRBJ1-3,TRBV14,CASSQDPIGGSSGNTIYF
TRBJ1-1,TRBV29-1,CSVCPGQGISEAFF
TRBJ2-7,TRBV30,CAWSATLRVHEQYF
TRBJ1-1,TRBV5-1,CASSWTGTNTEAFF
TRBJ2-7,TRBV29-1,CSVEVPPGQGRYPTYEQYF
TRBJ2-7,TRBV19,CASSSPGQNYEQYF
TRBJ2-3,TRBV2,CASSEGQGGTDTQYF
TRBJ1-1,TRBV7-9,CASSYSVEAFF
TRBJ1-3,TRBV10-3,CAISEEDRVFRGVSGNTIYF
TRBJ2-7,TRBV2,CASSVARSYEQYF
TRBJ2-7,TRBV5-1,CASSWDNTYEQYF
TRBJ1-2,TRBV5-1,CASSLEGNYGYTF
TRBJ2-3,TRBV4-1,CASSQRVADTQYF
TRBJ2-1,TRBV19,CASTRLADNEQFF
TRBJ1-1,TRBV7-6,CASSFSEGHGNTEAFF
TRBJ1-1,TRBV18,CASSLSGTGTPYTPTYSTTEAFF
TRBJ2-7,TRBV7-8,CASMELGTWSEQYF